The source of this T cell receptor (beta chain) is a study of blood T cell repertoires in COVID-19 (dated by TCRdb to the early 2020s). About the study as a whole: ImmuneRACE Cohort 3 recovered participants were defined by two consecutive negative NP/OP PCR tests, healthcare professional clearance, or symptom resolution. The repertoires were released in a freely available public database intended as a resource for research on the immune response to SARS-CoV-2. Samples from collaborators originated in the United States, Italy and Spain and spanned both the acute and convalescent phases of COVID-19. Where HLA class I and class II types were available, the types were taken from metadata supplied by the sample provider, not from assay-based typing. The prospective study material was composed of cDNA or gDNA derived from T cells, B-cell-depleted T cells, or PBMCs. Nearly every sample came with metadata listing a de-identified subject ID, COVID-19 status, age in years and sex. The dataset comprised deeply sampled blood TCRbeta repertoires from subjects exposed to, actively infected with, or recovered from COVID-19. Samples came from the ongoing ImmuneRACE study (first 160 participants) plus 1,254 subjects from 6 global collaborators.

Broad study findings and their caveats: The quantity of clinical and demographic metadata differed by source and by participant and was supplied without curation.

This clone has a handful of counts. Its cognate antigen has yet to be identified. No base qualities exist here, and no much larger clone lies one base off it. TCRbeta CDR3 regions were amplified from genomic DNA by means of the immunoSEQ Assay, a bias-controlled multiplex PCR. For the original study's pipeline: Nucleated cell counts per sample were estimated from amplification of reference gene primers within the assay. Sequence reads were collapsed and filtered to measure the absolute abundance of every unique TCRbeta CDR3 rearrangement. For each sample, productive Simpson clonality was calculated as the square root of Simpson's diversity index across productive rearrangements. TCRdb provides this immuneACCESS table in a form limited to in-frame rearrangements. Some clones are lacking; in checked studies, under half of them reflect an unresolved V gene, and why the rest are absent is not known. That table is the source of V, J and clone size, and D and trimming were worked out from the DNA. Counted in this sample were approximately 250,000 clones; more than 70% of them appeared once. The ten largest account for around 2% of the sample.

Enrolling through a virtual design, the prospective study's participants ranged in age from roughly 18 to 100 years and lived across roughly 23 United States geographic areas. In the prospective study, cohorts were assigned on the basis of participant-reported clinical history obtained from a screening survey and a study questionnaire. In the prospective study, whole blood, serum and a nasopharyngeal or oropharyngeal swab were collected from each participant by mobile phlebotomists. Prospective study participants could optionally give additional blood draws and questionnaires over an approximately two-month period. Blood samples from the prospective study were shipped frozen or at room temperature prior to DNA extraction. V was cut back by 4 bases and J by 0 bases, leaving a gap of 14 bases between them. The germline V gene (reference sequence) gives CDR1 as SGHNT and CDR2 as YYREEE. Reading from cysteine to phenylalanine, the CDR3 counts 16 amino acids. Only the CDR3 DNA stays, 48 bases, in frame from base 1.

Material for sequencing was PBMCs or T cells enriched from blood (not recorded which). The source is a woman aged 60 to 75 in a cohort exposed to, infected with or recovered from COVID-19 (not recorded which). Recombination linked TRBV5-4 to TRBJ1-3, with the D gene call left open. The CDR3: CASSPSGGISGNTIYF. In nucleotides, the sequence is TGTGCCAGCAGCCCCTCAGGAGGCATCTCTGGAAACACCATATATTTT.